The 15 T cell receptor beta chains given below trace back to one sample, sequenced in a study of blood T cell repertoires in COVID-19. Clones were read by immunoSEQ multiplex PCR, and TCRdb kept only the in-frame ones, dropping some. The sample lists approximately 75,000 clones; approximately 92% were seen once. Sequencing was performed on peripheral blood. Receptors were obtained from a human donor in a cohort sampled during active COVID-19.

V usage is TRBV10-2 and J usage is TRBJ2-5; 12 bases line up with TRBD2. The germline CDR1 and CDR2 sequences are WSHSY and SAAADI. The junction had 6 bases not matched to a gene; V was cut back by 6 bases and J by 1 base. The CDR3 has 16 amino acids. The chain's CDR3 is CASSLLAGGLQETQYF. The DNA for the CDR3 is TGCGCCAGCAGCCTCCTAGCGGGGGGGCTCCAAGAGACCCAGTACTTC.

By share, this clone ranks as large (0.1 to 1%). The genes are TRBV28 and TRBJ2-7, with 15 bases aligning to TRBD2. The CDR3 runs to 17 residues. Germline values: CDR1 MDHEN, CDR2 SYDVKM. Trimming removed 3 bases from V and 0 bases from J; junction bases left unmatched: 3. CDR3 sequence (DNA): TGTGCCAGCAGTTTGGGACTAGCGGGGGGCCTCTCCTACGAGCAGTACTTC. Its protein product is CASSLGLAGGLSYEQYF.

CDR3 residues: CASSLAAGGGARETQYF. CDR3 DNA sequence: TGCGCCAGCAGCTTGGCCGCGGGCGGGGGGGCCCGAGAGACCCAGTACTTC. The J gene is TRBJ2-5, the V gene TRBV5-1, with 9 bases that match TRBD2. The germline gives CDR1 SGHRS, CDR2 YFSETQ. V dropped 0 bases and J dropped 4; count of bases not matched to a gene: 10. CDR3 size: 17 residues.

CDR3 sequence (DNA): TGTGCCAGCAGTGGGACTCGACTAGCGGAATCTTACAATGAGCAGTTCTTC. This translates into CASSGTRLAESYNEQFF. The chain combines TRBV6-4 with TRBJ2-1, with 9 bases fitting TRBD2. CDR1 and CDR2 (germline): MRHNA, SNTAGT. The CDR3 covers 17 residues. J gave up 4 bases and V 4 bases, and 11 bases lay outside the gene matches.

This clone has a handful of counts. V and J are TRBV7-8 and TRBJ2-7, with a possible D match to TRBD1 (6 bases). V was pared by 5 bases and J by 1 base, with 12 bases between. CDR1 and CDR2 from the germline V gene are SGHVS and FQNEAQ. CDR3 length equals 14 residues. The DNA for the CDR3 is TGTGCCAGCAGCCTCGACAGGACATCCTACGAGCAGTACTTC. It specifies CASSLDRTSYEQYF.

The chain is built from TRBV4-1 and TRBJ2-1; D may be TRBD2 (6 bases). V lost 4 bases to trimming and J lost 3 bases, with 13 bases between them. The germline V gene has CDR1 MGHRA and CDR2 YSYEKL. This CDR3 is built from 15 residues. This CDR3 reads CASSLGTEGYNEQFF. CDR3 nucleotides: TGCGCCAGCAGCCTCGGGACTGAGGGCTACAATGAGCAGTTCTTC.

The chain uses TRBV5-1 and TRBJ2-7; tentative D call: TRBD2 (5 bases). V shed 4 bases and J shed 2 bases, with 7 bases lying between them. CDR3 length: 12 amino acids. CDR1 and CDR2 (germline): SGHRS, YFSETQ. CDR3 DNA sequence: TGCGCCAGCAGCAGCGGCCCCTACGAGCAGTACTTC. Translated, it gives CASSSGPYEQYF.

The rearrangement uses TRBV5-5 and TRBJ2-3; D unresolved. CDR1 and CDR2 (germline): SGHKS, YYEKEE (reference sequence). V lost 4 bases, J lost 1 base, and 10 bases lay in between. The CDR3 extends over 14 amino acids. The DNA for the CDR3 is TGTGCCAGCAGCCCAGGTTCCCGCACAGATACGCAGTATTTT. Amino acid sequence: CASSPGSRTDTQYF.

The rearrangement uses TRBV15 and TRBJ2-5, with a tentative D call TRBD2 (5 bases). Germline loops: CDR1 LNHNV, CDR2 YYDKDF (reference sequence). V was trimmed by 2 bases and J by 5 bases, leaving 15 bases between them. The CDR3 totals 15 residues. CDR3 loop: CATSRSTAGGETQYF. The DNA for the CDR3 is TGTGCCACCAGCAGATCTACCGCCGGCGGGGAGACCCAGTACTTC.

V usage is TRBV7-2 and J usage is TRBJ2-7, with D uncertain. The CDR3 runs to 12 residues. Germline V gene data show CDR1 as SGHTA and CDR2 as FQGNSA. V dropped 7 bases and J dropped 0 bases, with 7 bases sitting between them. The CDR3 nucleotides read TGTGCCAGCATCGGTAGCTCCTACGAGCAGTACTTC. Residues: CASIGSSYEQYF.

This clone has just a few counts. As DNA, the CDR3 is TGTGCCAGCAGTTACTCGTCAGGGAATAATTCACCCCTCCACTTT. Its protein product is CASSYSSGNNSPLHF. The chain recombines TRBV6-5 with TRBJ1-6; possibly TRBD1 for D (5 bases). The germline V gene encodes CDR1 MNHEY and CDR2 SVGAGI. This CDR3 spans 15 amino acids. V gave up 0 bases and J gave up 5 bases, with 8 bases separating them.

V and J are TRBV6-2 or TRBV6-3 and TRBJ1-1, with D perhaps TRBD1 (5 bases). This CDR3 is built from 12 residues. Trimming left V 5 bases short and J 1 base short, with 5 bases between. Germline V gives CDR1 MNHEY, CDR2 SVGEGT. This CDR3 is CASSDRNTEAFF. CDR3 nucleotide sequence: TGTGCCAGCAGTGACAGGAACACTGAAGCTTTCTTT.

The rearrangement uses TRBV5-1 and TRBJ1-1; 9 nucleotides align to TRBD1. The CDR3 totals 21 residues. From germline, CDR1 is SGHRS and CDR2 YFSETQ. V shed 3 bases and J 6 bases; nucleotides not matched to a gene: 27. The CDR3, as DNA: TGCGCCAGCAGCTCCGGGACAGGGAGAATTAACGTAAAGGGAGGGTACGCTGAAGCTTTCTTT. It encodes CASSSGTGRINVKGGYAEAFF.

This clone has a handful of counts. This chain connects TRBV5-4 to TRBJ1-2, with unresolved D. Between the trimmed V and J ends, which lost 4 bases and 3 bases, there was a span of 28 bases. The CDR3 length is 19 residues. Germline V lookup: CDR1 SGHNT, CDR2 YYREEE (reference sequence). CDR3 in amino acids: CASSLTLFPATGSDYGYTF. The CDR3 coding sequence is TGTGCCAGCAGCCTCACACTATTCCCCGCGACGGGAAGTGACTATGGCTACACCTTC.

The chain is built from TRBV19 and TRBJ1-5, with D possibly being TRBD1 (5 bases). V dropped 7 bases and J dropped 3 bases, with 13 bases sitting between them. The CDR3 loop spans 14 amino acids. Germline loops: CDR1 LNHDA, CDR2 SQIVND (reference sequence). CDR3 coding DNA: TGTGCCAGTACCCTCGGGGGGTTCAATCAGCCCCAGCATTTT. It is translated as CASTLGGFNQPQHF.